The 8 T cell receptor beta chains below were found in one sample sequenced in a study of lymphopenia after photon versus proton radiotherapy. Repertoires were generated with immunoSEQ multiplex PCR, while TCRdb's copy carries only in-frame clones and drops some. Here the sample spans fewer than 20,000 clones, roughly nine tenths being singletons. The sample was peripheral blood, taken from a patient treated with photon-based radiotherapy. The receptor set was obtained from a woman in her forties with cholangiocarcinoma.

Only one count was recorded for this clone. This chain joins TRBV2 and TRBJ2-7; TRBD1 agrees at 7 bases. The CDR3 length is 14 residues. V was pared by 4 bases and J by 5 bases, with 8 bases of the junction left unmatched. From germline, CDR1 is SNHLY and CDR2 FYNNEI. The CDR3 region is CASSVQGPSDEQYF. Here the CDR3 DNA reads TGTGCCAGCAGTGTACAGGGGCCCTCGGACGAGCAGTACTTC.

The table lists this clone with a count of one. Here the CDR3 DNA reads TGTGCCAGCAGTTGGGACAGGGGATACGAGCAGTACTTC. Protein sequence: CASSWDRGYEQYF. The J gene is TRBJ2-7, the V gene TRBV28, with 10 nucleotides matching TRBD1. After removal of 4 bases from V and 4 bases from J, the junction contained 1 base not matched to a gene. Per germline, CDR1 MDHEN and CDR2 SYDVKM. The CDR3 has 13 residues. Filled out from reference TRBV28 and TRBJ2-7, the complete variable domain reads DVKVTQSSRYLVKRTGEKVFLECVQDMDHENMFWYRQDPGLGLRLIYFSYDVKMKEKGDIPEGYSVSREKKERFSLILESASTNQTSMYLCASSWDRGYEQYFGPGTRLTVT.

This chain links TRBV6-5 with TRBJ1-6; 8 positions match TRBD1. Trimming at V came to 6 bases and at J to 12 bases, leaving 7 bases not matched to a gene. Germline assignment: CDR1 MNHEY and CDR2 SVGAGI. This CDR3 is 13 amino acids long. CDR3 coding DNA: TGTGCCAGCAGCCTCGGACAGGGAGGACCCCTCCACTTT. Residues: CASSLGQGGPLHF.

This chain links TRBV14 with TRBJ2-1; no firm D call. V was trimmed by 5 bases and J by 10 bases, leaving 6 bases between them. The CDR3 contains 10 residues. Germline lookup yields CDR1 SGHDN and CDR2 FVKESK. CDR3 in amino acids: CASSRREQFF. CDR3 nucleotides: TGTGCCAGCAGCAGGCGGGAGCAGTTCTTC. Looking up the rest from reference TRBV14 and TRBJ2-1 gives the full variable domain: EAGVTQFPSHSVIEKGQTVTLRCDPISGHDNLYWYRRVMGKEIKFLLHFVKESKQDESGMPNNRFLAERTGGTYSTLKVQPAELEDSGVYFCASSRREQFFGPGTRLTVL.

This chain links TRBV13 with TRBJ1-6; possibly TRBD1 for D (6 bases). CDR1 and CDR2 (germline): PRHDT, FYEKMQ (reference sequence). V was shortened by 0 bases and J by 5 bases, with 8 bases between the two germline ends. This CDR3 has 15 residues. This CDR3 is CASSLGGGDNSPLHF. DNA of the CDR3: TGTGCCAGCAGCTTAGGAGGGGGAGATAATTCACCCCTCCACTTT.

V gene TRBV4-2 combines with J gene TRBJ2-7; D is uncertain. CDR3 length: 17 residues. V was trimmed by 0 bases and J by 2 bases, leaving 17 bases between them. In germline, CDR1 is LGHNA, CDR2 YNFKEQ. CDR3 amino acids: CASSQELWPIGPYEQYF. CDR3 in DNA: TGTGCCAGCAGCCAAGAACTGTGGCCCATCGGGCCCTACGAGCAGTACTTC.

V and J are TRBV11-3 and TRBJ1-1, with D hard to call. V lost 3 bases, J lost 1 base, and 6 bases lay in between. CDR1 SGHNT and CDR2 YENEEA come from the germline V gene. There are 13 residues in the CDR3. In DNA form, the CDR3 reads TGTGCCAGCAGCTTCGGCAGGAACACTGAAGCTTTCTTT. Translating gives CASSFGRNTEAFF.

The gene calls are TRBV28 and TRBJ2-2, with D perhaps matching TRBD1 (5 bases). Looked up from germline, CDR1 is MDHEN and CDR2 is SYDVKM. The CDR3 has 13 residues. V lost 5 bases, J lost 1 base, and 5 bases lay in between. The CDR3 here is CASSGQNTGELFF. The CDR3 DNA is TGTGCCAGCAGTGGACAGAACACCGGGGAGCTGTTTTTT. Supplemented by reference TRBV28 and TRBJ2-2, the full variable domain reads DVKVTQSSRYLVKRTGEKVFLECVQDMDHENMFWYRQDPGLGLRLIYFSYDVKMKEKGDIPEGYSVSREKKERFSLILESASTNQTSMYLCASSGQNTGELFFGEGSRLTVL.